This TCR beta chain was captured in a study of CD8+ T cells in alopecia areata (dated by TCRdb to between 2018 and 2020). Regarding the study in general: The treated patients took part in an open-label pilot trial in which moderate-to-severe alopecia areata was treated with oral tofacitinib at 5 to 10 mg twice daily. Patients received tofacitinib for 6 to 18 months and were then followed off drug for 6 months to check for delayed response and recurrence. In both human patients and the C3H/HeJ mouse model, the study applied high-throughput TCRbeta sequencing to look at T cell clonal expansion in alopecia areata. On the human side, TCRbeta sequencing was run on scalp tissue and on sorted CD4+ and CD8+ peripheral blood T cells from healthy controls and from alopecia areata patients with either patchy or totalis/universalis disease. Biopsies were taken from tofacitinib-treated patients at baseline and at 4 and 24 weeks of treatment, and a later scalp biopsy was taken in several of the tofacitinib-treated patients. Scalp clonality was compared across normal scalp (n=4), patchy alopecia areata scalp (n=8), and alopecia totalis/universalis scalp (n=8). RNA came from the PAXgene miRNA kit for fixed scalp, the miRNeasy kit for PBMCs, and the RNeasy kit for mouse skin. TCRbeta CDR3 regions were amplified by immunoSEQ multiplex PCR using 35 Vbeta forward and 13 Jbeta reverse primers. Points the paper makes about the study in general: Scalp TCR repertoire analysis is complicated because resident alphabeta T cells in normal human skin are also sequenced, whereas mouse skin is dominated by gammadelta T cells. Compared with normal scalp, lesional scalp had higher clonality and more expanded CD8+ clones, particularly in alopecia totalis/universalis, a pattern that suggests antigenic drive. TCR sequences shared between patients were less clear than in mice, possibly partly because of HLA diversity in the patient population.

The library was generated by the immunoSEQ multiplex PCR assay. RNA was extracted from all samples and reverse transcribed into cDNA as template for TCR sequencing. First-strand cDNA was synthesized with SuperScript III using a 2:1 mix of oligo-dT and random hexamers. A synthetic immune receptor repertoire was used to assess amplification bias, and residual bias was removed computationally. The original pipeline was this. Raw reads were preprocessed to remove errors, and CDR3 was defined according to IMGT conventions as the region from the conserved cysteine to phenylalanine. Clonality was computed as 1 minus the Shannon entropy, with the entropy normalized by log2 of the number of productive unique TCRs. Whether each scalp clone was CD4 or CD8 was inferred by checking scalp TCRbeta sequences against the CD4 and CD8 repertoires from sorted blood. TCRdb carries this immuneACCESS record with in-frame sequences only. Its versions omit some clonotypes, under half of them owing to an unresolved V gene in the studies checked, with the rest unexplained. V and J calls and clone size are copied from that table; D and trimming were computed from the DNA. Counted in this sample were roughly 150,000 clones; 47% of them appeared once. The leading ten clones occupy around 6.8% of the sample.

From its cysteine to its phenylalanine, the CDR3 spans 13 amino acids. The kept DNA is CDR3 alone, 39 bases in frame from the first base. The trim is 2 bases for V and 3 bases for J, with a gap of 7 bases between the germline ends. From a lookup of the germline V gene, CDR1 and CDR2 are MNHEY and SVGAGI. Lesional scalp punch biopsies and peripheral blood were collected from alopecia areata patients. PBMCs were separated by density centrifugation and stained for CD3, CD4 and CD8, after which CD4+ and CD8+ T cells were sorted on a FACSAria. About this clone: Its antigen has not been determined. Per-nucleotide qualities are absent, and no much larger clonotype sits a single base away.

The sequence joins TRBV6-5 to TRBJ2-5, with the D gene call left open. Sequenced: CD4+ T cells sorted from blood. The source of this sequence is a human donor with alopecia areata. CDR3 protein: CASSYTIKETQYF. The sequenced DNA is TGTGCCAGCAGTTACACGATAAAAGAGACCCAGTACTTC.